These 2 T cell receptor beta chains originate from one sample sequenced in a study of cytomegalovirus exposure and HLA in healthy donors. The PCR had 60 Vbeta and 13 Jbeta primers. The assay was immunoSEQ multiplex PCR, and TCRdb's table has in-frame clones only and misses some. The sample contains around 150,000 clones, roughly three fifths of which appear only once. Sequencing was done on a sample of PBMCs. The receptor set was obtained from a male donor in good health and CMV-seronegative.

This clone was seen only a few times. This chain uses TRBV28 with TRBJ1-5; unclear D gene. With 8 bases removed from V and 1 base from J, the gap between germline ends came to 12 bases. The CDR3 is 14 amino acids. CDR1 is MDHEN and CDR2 is SYDVKM in the germline V gene. The DNA of the CDR3 is TGTGCCAGCCTGAGGCGGCCGAGCAATCAGCCCCAGCATTTT. Translating gives CASLRRPSNQPQHF.

There are a few counts of this clone. The gene calls are TRBV30 and TRBJ1-1; 7 bases line up with TRBD1. CDR3 size: 15 residues. With 7 bases clipped from V and 4 bases from J, the junction kept 15 bases outside the gene matches. Germline V CDR1 and CDR2: GTSNPN, SVGIG (reference sequence). The CDR3 region is CAFHAPTGVGTEAFF. CDR3 bases: TGTGCCTTTCACGCCCCTACAGGGGTAGGCACTGAAGCTTTCTTT.